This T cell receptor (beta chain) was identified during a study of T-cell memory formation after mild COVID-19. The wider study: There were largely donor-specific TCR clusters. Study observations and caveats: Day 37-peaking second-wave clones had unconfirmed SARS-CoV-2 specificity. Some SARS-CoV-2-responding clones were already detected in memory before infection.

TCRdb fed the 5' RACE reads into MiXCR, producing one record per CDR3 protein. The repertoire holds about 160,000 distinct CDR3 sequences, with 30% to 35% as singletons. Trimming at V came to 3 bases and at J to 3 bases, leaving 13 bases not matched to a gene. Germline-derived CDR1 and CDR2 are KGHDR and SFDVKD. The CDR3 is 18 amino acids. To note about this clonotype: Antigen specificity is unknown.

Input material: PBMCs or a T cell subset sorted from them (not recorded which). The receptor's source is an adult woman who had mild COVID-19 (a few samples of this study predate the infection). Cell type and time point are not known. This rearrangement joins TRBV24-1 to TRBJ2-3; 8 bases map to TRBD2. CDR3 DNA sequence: TGTGCCACCAGTGATCCCGCCGAAAGCGGGAGATGGACAGATACGCAGTATTTT. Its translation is CATSDPAESGRWTDTQYF.